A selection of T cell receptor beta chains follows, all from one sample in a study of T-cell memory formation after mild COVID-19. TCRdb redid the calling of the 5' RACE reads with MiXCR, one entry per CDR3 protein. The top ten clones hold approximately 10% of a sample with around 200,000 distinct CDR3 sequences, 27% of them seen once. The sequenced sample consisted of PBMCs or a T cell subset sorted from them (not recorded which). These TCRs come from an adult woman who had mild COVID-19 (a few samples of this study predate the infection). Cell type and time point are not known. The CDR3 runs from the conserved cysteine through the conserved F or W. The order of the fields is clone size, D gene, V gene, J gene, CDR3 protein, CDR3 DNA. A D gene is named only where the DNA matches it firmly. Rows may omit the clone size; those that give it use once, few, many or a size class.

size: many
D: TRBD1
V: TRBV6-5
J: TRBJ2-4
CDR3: CASSPYRQGAKNIQYF
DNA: TGTGCCAGCAGTCCCTATCGACAGGGAGCCAAAAACATTCAGTACTTC

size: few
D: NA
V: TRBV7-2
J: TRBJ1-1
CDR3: CASSFKARDTEAFF
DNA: TGTGCCAGCAGCTTTAAGGCCAGGGACACTGAAGCTTTCTTT

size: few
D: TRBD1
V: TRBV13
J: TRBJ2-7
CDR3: CASSRLRDSSYEQYF
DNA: TGTGCCAGCAGCCGCCTTCGGGACAGCTCCTACGAGCAGTACTTC

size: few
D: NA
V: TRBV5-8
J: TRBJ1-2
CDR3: CASSLGRINYGYTF
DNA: TGTGCCAGCAGCCTGGGGAGGATAAACTATGGCTACACCTTC

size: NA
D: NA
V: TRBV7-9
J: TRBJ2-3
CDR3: CASSFGGNSPDTQYF
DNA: TGTGCCAGCAGCTTCGGTGGGAATTCGCCAGATACGCAGTATTTT

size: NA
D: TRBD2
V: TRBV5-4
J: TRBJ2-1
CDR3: CASSLTGGGTLEQFF
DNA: TGTGCCAGCAGCTTAACGGGGGGTGGGACCTTAGAGCAGTTCTTC

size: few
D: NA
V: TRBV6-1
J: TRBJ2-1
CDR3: CASSEAVWDTNEQFF
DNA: TGTGCCAGCAGTGAAGCTGTTTGGGACACCAATGAGCAGTTCTTC

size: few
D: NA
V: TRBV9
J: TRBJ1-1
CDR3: CASSVSDLDDTEAFF
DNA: TGTGCCAGCAGCGTTTCCGATCTGGACGACACTGAAGCTTTCTTT

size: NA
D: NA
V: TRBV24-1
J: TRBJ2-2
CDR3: CATSDVTGRHTGELFF
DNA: TGTGCCACCAGTGATGTTACGGGAAGACACACCGGGGAGCTGTTTTTT

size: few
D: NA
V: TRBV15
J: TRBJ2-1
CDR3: CATSSFTEVNEQFF
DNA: TGTGCCACCAGCAGTTTCACGGAGGTGAATGAGCAGTTCTTC

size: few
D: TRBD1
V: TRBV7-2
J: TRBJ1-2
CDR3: CASSRRDSLNYGYTF
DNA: TGTGCCAGCAGCCGCCGGGACAGTCTTAACTATGGCTACACCTTC

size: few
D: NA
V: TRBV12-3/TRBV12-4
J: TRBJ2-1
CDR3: CASSTGQYNEQFF
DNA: TGTGCCAGCAGTACCGGACAGTACAATGAGCAGTTCTTC

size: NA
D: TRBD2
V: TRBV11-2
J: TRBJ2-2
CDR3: CASSWTSGRNTGELFF
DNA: TGTGCCAGCAGCTGGACTAGCGGGAGGAACACCGGGGAGCTGTTTTTT

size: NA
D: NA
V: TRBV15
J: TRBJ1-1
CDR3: CATSVGRTEAFF
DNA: TGTGCCACCAGTGTGGGGAGGACTGAAGCTTTCTTT

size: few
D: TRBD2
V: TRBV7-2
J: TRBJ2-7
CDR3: CAEAGGPYEQYF
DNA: TGTGCCGAGGCGGGGGGGCCCTACGAGCAGTACTTC

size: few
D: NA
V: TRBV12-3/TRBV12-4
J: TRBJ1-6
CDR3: CATRLGAESPLHF
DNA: TGTGCCACCCGACTGGGGGCTGAATCACCCCTCCACTTT

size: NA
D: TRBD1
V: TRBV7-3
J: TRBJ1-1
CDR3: CASSFGQGYTEAFF
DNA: TGTGCCAGCAGCTTCGGACAGGGATACACTGAAGCTTTCTTT

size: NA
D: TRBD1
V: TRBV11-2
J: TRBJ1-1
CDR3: CASSFALQGWTEAFF
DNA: TGTGCCAGCAGCTTCGCCTTACAGGGGTGGACTGAAGCTTTCTTT

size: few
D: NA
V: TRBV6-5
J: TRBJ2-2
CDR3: CASSYGPSGELFF
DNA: TGTGCCAGCAGTTACGGGCCCAGCGGGGAGCTGTTTTTT

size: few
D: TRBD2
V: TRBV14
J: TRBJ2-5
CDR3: CASSQDRSGAYQETQYF
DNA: TGTGCCAGCAGCCAAGATCGAAGCGGGGCGTACCAAGAGACCCAGTACTTC

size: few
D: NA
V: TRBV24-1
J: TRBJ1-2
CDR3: CATSDPYGYTF
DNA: TGTGCCACCAGTGATCCCTATGGCTACACCTTC

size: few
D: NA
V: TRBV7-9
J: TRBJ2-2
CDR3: CASSSPGGVAGELFF
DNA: TGTGCCAGCAGCTCCCCTGGCGGGGTAGCCGGGGAGCTGTTTTTT

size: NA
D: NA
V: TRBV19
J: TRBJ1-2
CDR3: CASLAGIGDVGGYTF
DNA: TGTGCCAGCCTTGCCGGGATCGGAGACGTGGGGGGCTACACCTTC

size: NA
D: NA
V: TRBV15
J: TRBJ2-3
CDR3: CATSRDLKAGGTDTQYF
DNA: TGTGCCACCAGCAGAGATCTGAAGGCCGGGGGTACAGATACGCAGTATTTT

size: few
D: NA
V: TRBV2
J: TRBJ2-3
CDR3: CAKTRAAKYF
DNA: TGTGCCAAGACACGCGCTGCCAAGTATTTT

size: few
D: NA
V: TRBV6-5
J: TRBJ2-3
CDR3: CASRQLSTDTQYF
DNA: TGTGCCAGCAGACAGCTTAGCACAGATACGCAGTATTTT

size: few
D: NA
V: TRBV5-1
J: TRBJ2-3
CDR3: CATRPDLLRTDTQYF
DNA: TGCGCCACCCGCCCGGACCTCTTACGCACAGATACGCAGTATTTT

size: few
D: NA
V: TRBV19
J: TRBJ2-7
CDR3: CASSIDQGHPRQYF
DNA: TGTGCCAGTAGTATAGATCAAGGACACCCAAGGCAGTACTTC

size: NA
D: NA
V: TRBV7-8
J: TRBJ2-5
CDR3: CASSSSIKETQYF
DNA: TGTGCCAGCAGCTCCTCAATAAAAGAGACCCAGTACTTC

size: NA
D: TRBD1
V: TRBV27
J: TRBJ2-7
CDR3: CASSIQGAFHEQYF
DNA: TGTGCCAGCAGTATCCAGGGGGCTTTTCACGAGCAGTACTTC

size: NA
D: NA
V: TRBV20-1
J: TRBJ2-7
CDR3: CRGLVIGNHEQYF
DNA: TGCAGGGGCCTGGTGATAGGAAACCACGAGCAGTACTTC

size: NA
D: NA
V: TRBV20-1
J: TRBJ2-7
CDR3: CSARDDGEGQYEQYF
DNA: TGCAGTGCTAGAGATGACGGAGAGGGGCAATACGAGCAGTACTTC

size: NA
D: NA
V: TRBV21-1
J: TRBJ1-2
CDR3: CASSYRQAYGYTF
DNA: TGTGCCAGCAGCTACCGACAGGCGTATGGCTACACCTTC

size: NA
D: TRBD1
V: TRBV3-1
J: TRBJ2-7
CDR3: CASSPRDRGTYEQYF
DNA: TGTGCCAGCAGCCCCCGGGACAGGGGAACCTACGAGCAGTACTTC

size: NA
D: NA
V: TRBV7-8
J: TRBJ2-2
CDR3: CASSLVTGANTGELFF
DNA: TGTGCCAGCAGCTTAGTCACGGGCGCGAACACCGGGGAGCTGTTTTTT

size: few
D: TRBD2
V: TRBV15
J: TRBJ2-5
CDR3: CATSRRLAGETQYF
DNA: TGTGCCACCAGCCGGAGACTAGCGGGAGAGACCCAGTACTTC

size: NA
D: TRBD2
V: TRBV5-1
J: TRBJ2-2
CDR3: CASRPSGADTGELFF
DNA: TGCGCCAGCAGACCGAGCGGGGCTGACACCGGGGAGCTGTTTTTT

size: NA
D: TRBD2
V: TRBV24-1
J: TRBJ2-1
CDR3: CATSDLTSGRAYNEQFF
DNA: TGTGCCACCAGTGACCTAACTAGCGGGAGGGCCTATAATGAGCAGTTCTTC

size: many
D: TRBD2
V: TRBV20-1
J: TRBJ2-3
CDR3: CSARDVRRSGVYSTDTQYF
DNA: TGCAGTGCTAGAGATGTAAGGCGAAGCGGGGTTTATTCCACAGATACGCAGTATTTT

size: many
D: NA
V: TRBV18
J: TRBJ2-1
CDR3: CASSLQSYNEQFF
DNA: TGTGCCAGCTCACTACAATCCTACAATGAGCAGTTCTTC

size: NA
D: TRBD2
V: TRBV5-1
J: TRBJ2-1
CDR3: CASSLGTSGADEQFF
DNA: TGCGCCAGCAGCTTGGGGACTAGCGGGGCCGATGAGCAGTTCTTC

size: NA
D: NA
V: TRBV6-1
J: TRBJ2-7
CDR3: CASSEGRRGHYEQYF
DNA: TGTGCCAGCAGTGAGGGAAGGCGGGGGCACTACGAGCAGTACTTC

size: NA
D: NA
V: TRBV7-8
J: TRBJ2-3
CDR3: CASSTDRVSTDTQYF
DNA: TGTGCCAGCAGCACTGACCGAGTTAGCACAGATACGCAGTATTTT

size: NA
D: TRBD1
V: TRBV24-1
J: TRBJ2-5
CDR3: CATSARDRDPWTQYF
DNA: TGTGCCACCAGTGCCCGGGACAGGGATCCTTGGACCCAGTACTTC

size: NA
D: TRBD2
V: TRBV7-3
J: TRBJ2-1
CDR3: CASSRAGGPVDEQFF
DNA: TGTGCCAGCAGCCGCGCGGGGGGGCCGGTTGATGAGCAGTTCTTC

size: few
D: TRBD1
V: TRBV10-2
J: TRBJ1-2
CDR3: CASTPGTGVTYGYTF
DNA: TGCGCCAGCACCCCCGGGACAGGGGTTACCTATGGCTACACCTTC

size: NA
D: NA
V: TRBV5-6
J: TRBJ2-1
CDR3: CASNTLRRNEQFF
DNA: TGTGCCAGCAACACCTTAAGGAGAAATGAGCAGTTCTTC

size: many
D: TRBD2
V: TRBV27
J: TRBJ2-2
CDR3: CASSYTSGTSFLGELFF
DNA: TGTGCCAGCAGTTATACGAGCGGGACTAGTTTTCTCGGGGAGCTGTTTTTT

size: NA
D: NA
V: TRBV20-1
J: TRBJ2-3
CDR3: CSARDLTLRTDTQYF
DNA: TGCAGTGCTAGAGATCTTACCCTCCGCACAGATACGCAGTATTTT

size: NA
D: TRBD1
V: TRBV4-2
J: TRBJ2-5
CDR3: CASSRGDRDQETQYF
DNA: TGTGCCAGCAGCCGAGGGGACAGGGATCAAGAGACCCAGTACTTC

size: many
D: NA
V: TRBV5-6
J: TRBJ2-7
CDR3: CASSYQGYEQYF
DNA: TGCGCCAGCAGCTATCAGGGATACGAGCAGTACTTC

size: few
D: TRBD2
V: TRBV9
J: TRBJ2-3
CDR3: CASSEQLAGGTDTQYF
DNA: TGTGCCAGCAGCGAACAACTAGCGGGAGGCACAGATACGCAGTATTTT

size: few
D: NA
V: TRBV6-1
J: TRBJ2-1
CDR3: CASRVQRNNEQFF
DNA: TGTGCCAGCAGGGTCCAGCGCAACAATGAGCAGTTCTTC

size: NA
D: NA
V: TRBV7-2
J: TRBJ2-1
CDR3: CASSLRSEPYNEQFF
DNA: TGTGCCAGCAGCTTACGAAGCGAGCCCTACAATGAGCAGTTCTTC

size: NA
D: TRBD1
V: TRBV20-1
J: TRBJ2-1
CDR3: CSASGSPGGNEQFF
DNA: TGCAGTGCTAGCGGCTCGCCAGGGGGCAATGAGCAGTTCTTC

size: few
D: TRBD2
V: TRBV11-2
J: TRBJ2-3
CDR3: CASSAPGTSGAYTQYF
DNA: TGTGCCAGCAGCGCACCGGGGACTAGCGGGGCTTATACGCAGTATTTT

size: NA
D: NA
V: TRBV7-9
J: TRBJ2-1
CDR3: CASSPTFGIEQFF
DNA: TGTGCCAGCAGCCCCACATTCGGGATTGAGCAGTTCTTC